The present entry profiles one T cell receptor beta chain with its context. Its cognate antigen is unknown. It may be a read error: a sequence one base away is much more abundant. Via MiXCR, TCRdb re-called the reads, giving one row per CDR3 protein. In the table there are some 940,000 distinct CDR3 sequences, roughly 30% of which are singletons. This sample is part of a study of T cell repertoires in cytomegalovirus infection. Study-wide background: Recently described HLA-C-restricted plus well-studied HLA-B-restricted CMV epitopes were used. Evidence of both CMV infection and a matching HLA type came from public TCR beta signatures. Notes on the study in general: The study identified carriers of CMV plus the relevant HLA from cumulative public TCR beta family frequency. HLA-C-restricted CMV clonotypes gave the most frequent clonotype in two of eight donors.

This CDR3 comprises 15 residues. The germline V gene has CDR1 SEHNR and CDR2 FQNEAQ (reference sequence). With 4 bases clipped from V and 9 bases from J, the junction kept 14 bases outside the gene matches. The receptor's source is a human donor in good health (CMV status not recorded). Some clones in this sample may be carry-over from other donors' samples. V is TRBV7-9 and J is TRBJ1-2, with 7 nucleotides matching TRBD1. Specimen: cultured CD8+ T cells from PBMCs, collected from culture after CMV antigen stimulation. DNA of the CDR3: TGTGCCAGCAGCTCTCGGGACAGATCCATCCATAGCTACACCTTC. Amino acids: CASSSRDRSIHSYTF.